This T cell receptor (beta chain) appears in the sequencing data of a study of Ad26.COV2.S vaccination and SARS-CoV-2 variants. The sample's treatment: some 20 received Ad26.COV2.S at low or high dose, single or two shots; about 5 received placebo; per-sample allocation not given. Collection of the samples took place on day 63 after the first injection of vaccine or placebo. Wuhan-strain spike was delivered by a replication-incompetent Ad26 vector. There are 18 residues in the CDR3. V shed 5 bases and J shed 0 bases, with 22 bases lying between them. Germline V gene sequence: CDR1 KGHSH, CDR2 LQKENI. Assay: immunoSEQ multiplex PCR; the TCRdb copy retains only in-frame clones and omits some. The table lists a few hundred thousand clones, approximately 90% of them singletons.

This TCR derives from a person aged 18-60 years who received the Ad26.COV2.S COVID-19 vaccine or a placebo. This chain links TRBV18 with TRBJ1-1; perhaps TRBD1 as D (5 bases). This material consisted of peripheral blood, taken in a trial of Ad26.COV2.S vaccine versus placebo. The DNA of the CDR3 is TGTGCCAGCTCAGCAAATACAGGCGGCCCCCTTATGAACACTGAAGCTTTCTTT. Protein: CASSANTGGPLMNTEAFF. Full variable domain (remainder filled in from reference TRBV18 and TRBJ1-1): NAGVMQNPRHLVRRRGQEARLRCSPMKGHSHVYWYRQLPEEGLKFMVYLQKENIIDESGMPKERFSAEFPKEGPSILRIQQVVRGDSAAYFCASSANTGGPLMNTEAFFGQGTRLTVV.